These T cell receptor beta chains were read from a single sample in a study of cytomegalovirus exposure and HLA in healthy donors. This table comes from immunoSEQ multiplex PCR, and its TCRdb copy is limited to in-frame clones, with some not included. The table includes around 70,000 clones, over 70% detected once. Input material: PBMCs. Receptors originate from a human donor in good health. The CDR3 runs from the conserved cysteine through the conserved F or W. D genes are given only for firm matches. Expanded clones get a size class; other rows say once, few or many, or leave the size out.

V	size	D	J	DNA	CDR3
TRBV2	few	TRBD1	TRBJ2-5	TGTGCCAGCAGGACAGGACAGGGAGAGACCCAGTACTTC	CASRTGQGETQYF
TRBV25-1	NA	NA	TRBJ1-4	TGTGCCAGCAGTAACCCTGGGCAGGGGTATGAAAAACTGTTTTTT	CASSNPGQGYEKLFF
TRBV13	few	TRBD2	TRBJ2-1	TGTGCCAGCAGCTCCCGGACTAGCGGGAGGGGTTACAATGAGCAGTTCTTC	CASSSRTSGRGYNEQFF
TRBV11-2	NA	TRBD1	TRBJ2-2	TGTGCCAGCAGCCGGACAGGGTCGGCCGGGGAGCTGTTTTTT	CASSRTGSAGELFF
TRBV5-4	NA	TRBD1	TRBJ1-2	TGTGCCAGCAGCAGAGACAGGGTTGTTGGTGGCTACACCTTC	CASSRDRVVGGYTF
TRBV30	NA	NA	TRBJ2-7	TGTGCCTGGAGTGGGGCGGCTAGAGGGCCCTACGAGCAGTACTTC	CAWSGAARGPYEQYF
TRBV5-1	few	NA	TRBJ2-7	TGCGCCAGCAGCCTAGAGATTAGGGGCTCCTACGAGCAGTACTTC	CASSLEIRGSYEQYF
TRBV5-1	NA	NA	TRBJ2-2	TGCGCCAGCAGCTCGGGACAGAACACCGGGGAGCTGTTTTTT	CASSSGQNTGELFF
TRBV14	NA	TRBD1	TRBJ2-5	TGTGCCAGCAGCCAACTGTACGGGACAGGAGAGACCCAGTACTTC	CASSQLYGTGETQYF
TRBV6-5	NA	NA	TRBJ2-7	TGTGCCAGCAGTTATGGCGGGTCCTACGAGCAGTACTTC	CASSYGGSYEQYF
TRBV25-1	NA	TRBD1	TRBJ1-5	TGTGCCAGCAGTGGGAGGGACAGGGAAGATAGCAATCAGCCCCAGCATTTT	CASSGRDREDSNQPQHF
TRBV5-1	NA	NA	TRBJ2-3	TGCGCCAGCAGCGGGCGGGGAAGCACAGATACGCAGTATTTT	CASSGRGSTDTQYF
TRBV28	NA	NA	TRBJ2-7	TGTGCCAGCAGTTTATTGGGGATCCTGGGAGCCTACGAGCAGTACTTC	CASSLLGILGAYEQYF
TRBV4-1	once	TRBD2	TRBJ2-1	TGCGCCAGCAGCCATATGGGGACTAGCGGGACTAATGAGCAGTTCTTC	CASSHMGTSGTNEQFF
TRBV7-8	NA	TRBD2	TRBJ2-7	TGTGCCAGCAGCGCATGGGGAGGGACCACCTACGAGCAGTACTTC	CASSAWGGTTYEQYF
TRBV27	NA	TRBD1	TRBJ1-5	TGTGCCAGCAGTCGGAAACCTCCCGGACAGGGGGTAGGCAATCAGCCCCAGCATTTT	CASSRKPPGQGVGNQPQHF
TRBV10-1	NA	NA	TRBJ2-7	TGCGCCCCCCCCGGAGGGGACGAGCAGTACTTC	CAPPGGDEQYF
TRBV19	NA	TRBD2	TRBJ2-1	TGTGCCAGTAGTGGAGGGACTAGCGGACCCAGAACGGAATGGAATGAGCAGTTCTTC	CASSGGTSGPRTEWNEQFF
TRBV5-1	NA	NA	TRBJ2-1	TGCGCCAGCAGCTCGCTCAGCGCCTACAATGAGCAGTTCTTC	CASSSLSAYNEQFF
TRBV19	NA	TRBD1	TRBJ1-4	TGTGCCAGTAGTATTAGGGACAGGGGGGCTGAAAAACTGTTTTTT	CASSIRDRGAEKLFF
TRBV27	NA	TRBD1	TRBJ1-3	TGTGCCAGCAGTTTATCCTCCACAGGGGCTGGAAACACCATATATTTT	CASSLSSTGAGNTIYF
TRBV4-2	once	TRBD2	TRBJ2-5	TGTGCCAGCAGCCATGTAGGAGGGAGGGCCGGGCAAGAGACCCAGTACTTC	CASSHVGGRAGQETQYF
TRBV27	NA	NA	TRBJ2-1	TGTGCCAGCACCCTAGGCCCCCAGCAGTTCTTC	CASTLGPQQFF
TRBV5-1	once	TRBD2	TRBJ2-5	TGCGCCAGCAGCTTGAATGTGGCTAGCGGAGAGACCCAGTACTTC	CASSLNVASGETQYF
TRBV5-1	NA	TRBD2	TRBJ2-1	TGCGCCAGCAGCTTGACTCTACTAGCGCTCTCCTACAATGAGCAGTTCTTC	CASSLTLLALSYNEQFF
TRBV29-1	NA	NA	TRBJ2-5	TGCAGCGTCTCAGGGTGGGGAGAGACCCAGTACTTC	CSVSGWGETQYF
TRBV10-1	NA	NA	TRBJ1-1	TGCGCCAGCAGCCTCCAGGGTAACACTGAAGCTTTCTTT	CASSLQGNTEAFF
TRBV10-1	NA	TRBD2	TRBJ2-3	TGCGCCAGCAGTCAGACTAGCGGGAGGCCCCCAGATACGCAGTATTTT	CASSQTSGRPPDTQYF
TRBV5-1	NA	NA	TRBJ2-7	TGCGCCAGCAGCTTTGGAGCCGGCTCCTACGAGCAGTACTTC	CASSFGAGSYEQYF
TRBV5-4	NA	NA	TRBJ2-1	TGTGCCAGCAGCTTGGGCGGGGTCGGGTCCTACAATGAGCAGTTCTTC	CASSLGGVGSYNEQFF
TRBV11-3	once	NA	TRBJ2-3	TGTGCCAGCAGCGAAGATGGGGCCCGCACAGATACGCAGTATTTT	CASSEDGARTDTQYF
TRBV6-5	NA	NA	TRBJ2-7	TGTGCCAGTCGGGACGCTATGGGGGCCCCCAGCGAGCAGTACTTC	CASRDAMGAPSEQYF
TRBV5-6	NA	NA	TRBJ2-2	TGTGCCAGCAGCCGCCCCGAGGGGGTCACCGGGGAGCTGTTTTTT	CASSRPEGVTGELFF
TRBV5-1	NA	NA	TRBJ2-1	TGCGCCAGCAGCCAGGACGGGGGTGGCGGGGATTGGGATGAGCAGTTCTTC	CASSQDGGGGDWDEQFF
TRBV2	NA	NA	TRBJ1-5	TGTGCCAGCAGGGGCCTTAGCAATCAGCCCCAGCATTTT	CASRGLSNQPQHF
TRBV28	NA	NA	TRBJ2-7	TGTGCCAGCAGTACACTCGACAACCACGAGCAGTACTTC	CASSTLDNHEQYF
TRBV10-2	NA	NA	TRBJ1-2	TGCGCCAGCTGTACCGGGACAATCCCCTATGGCTACACCTTC	CASCTGTIPYGYTF